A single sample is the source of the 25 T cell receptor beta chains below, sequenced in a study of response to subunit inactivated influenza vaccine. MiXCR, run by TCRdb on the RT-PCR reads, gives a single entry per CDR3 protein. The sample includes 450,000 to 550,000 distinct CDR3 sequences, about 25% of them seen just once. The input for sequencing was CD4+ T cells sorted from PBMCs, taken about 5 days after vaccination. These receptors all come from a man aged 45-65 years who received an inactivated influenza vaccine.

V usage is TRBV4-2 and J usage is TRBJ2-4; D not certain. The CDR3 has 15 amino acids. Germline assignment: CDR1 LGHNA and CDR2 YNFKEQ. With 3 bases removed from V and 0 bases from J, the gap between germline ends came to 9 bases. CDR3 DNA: TGTGCCAGCAGCCAGGAGTATTTAGCCAAAAACATTCAGTACTTC. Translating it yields CASSQEYLAKNIQYF.

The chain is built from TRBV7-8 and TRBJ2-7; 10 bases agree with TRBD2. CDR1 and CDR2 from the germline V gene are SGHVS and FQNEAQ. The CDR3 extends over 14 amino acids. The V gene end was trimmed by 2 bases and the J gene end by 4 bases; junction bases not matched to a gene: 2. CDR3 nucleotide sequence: TGTGCCAGCAGCTTATTTAGCGGGAGGTACGAGCAGTACTTC. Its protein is CASSLFSGRYEQYF.

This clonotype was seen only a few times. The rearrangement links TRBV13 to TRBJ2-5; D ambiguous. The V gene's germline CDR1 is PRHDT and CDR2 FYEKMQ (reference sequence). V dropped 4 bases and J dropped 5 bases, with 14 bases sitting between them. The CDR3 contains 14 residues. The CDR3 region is CASSSQPARETQYF. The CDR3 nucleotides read TGTGCCAGCAGCTCCCAGCCGGCCCGGGAGACCCAGTACTTC.

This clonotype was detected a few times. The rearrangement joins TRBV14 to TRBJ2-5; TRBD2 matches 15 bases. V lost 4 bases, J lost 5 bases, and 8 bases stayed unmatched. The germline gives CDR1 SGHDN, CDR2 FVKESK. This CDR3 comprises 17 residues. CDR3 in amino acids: CASSPGLAGGSRETQYF. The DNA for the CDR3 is TGTGCCAGCAGCCCAGGACTAGCGGGAGGGTCCAGGGAGACCCAGTACTTC.

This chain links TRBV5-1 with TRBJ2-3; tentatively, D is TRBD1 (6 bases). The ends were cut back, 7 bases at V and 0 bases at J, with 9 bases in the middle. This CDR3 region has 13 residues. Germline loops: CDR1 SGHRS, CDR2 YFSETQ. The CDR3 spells CASQDRSTDTQYF. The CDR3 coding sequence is TGCGCCAGCCAGGACAGAAGCACAGATACGCAGTATTTT. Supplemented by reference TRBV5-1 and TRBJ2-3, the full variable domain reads KAGVTQTPRYLIKTRGQQVTLSCSPISGHRSVSWYQQTPGQGLQFLFEYFSETQRNKGNFPGRFSGRQFSNSRSEMNVSTLELGDSALYLCASQDRSTDTQYFGPGTRLTVL.

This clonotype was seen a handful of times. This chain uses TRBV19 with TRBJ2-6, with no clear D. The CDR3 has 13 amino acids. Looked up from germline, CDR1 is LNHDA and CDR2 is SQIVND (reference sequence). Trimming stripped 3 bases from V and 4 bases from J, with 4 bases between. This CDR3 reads CASSIVGANVLTF. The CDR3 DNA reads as TGTGCCAGTAGTATCGTCGGGGCCAACGTCCTGACTTTC. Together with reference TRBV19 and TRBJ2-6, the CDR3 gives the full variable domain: DGGITQSPKYLFRKEGQNVTLSCEQNLNHDAMYWYRQDPGQGLRLIYYSQIVNDFQKGDIAEGYSVSREKKESFPLTVTSAQKNPTAFYLCASSIVGANVLTFGAGSRLTVL.

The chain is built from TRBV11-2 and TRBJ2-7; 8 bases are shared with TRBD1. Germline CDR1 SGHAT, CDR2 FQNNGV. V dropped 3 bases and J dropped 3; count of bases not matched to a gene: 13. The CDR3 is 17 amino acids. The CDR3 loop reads CASSLQPGTGSLYEQYF. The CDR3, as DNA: TGTGCCAGCAGCTTGCAACCCGGGACAGGAAGTCTCTACGAGCAGTACTTC.

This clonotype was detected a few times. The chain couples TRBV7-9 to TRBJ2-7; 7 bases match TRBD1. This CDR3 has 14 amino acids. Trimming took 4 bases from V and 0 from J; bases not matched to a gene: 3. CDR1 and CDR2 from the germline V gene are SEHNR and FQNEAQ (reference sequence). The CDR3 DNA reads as TGTGCCAGCAGCTATGGGACAGCCTCCTACGAGCAGTACTTC. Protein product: CASSYGTASYEQYF.

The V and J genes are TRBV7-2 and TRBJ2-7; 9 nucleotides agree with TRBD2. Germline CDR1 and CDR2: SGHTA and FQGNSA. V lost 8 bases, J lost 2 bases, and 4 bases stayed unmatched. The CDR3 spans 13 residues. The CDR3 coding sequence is TGTGCCAGCGGACTAGCGTTCACCTACGAGCAGTACTTC. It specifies CASGLAFTYEQYF.

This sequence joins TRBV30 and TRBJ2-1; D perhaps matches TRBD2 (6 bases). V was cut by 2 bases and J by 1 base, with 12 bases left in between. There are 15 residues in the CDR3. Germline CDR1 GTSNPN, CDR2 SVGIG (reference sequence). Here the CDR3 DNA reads TGTGCCTGGAGTACCAGCGGGTTTTCCTACAATGAGCAGTTCTTC. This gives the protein CAWSTSGFSYNEQFF. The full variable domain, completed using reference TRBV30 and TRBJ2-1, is SQTIHQWPATLVQPVGSPLSLECTVEGTSNPNLYWYRQAAGRGLQLLFYSVGIGQISSEVPQNLSASRPQDRQFILSSKKLLLSDSGFYLCAWSTSGFSYNEQFFGPGTRLTVL.

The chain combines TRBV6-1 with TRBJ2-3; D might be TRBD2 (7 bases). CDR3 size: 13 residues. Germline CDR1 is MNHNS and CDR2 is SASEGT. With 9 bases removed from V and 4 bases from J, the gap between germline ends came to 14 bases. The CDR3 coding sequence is TGTGCCAGTCGCTGGGGGGGCTCAGATACGCAGTATTTT. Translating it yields CASRWGGSDTQYF.

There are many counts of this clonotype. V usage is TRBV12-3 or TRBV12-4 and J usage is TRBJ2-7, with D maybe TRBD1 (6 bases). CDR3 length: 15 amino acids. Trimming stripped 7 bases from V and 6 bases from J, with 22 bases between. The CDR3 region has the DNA TGTGCCAGCACCCCCTCGCGCAGGGGAAGGGGCGAGCAGTACTTC. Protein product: CASTPSRRGRGEQYF.

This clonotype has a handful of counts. CDR3 loop: CASSLQGRRSDEQYF. The CDR3, as DNA: TGTGCCAGCAGCTTACAGGGCCGGAGATCCGACGAGCAGTACTTC. The chain has TRBV7-8 and TRBJ2-7; TRBD1 might be the D (5 bases). Germline V gives CDR1 SGHVS, CDR2 FQNEAQ. The CDR3 length is 15 residues. V lost 2 bases, J lost 5 bases, and 16 bases lay in between.

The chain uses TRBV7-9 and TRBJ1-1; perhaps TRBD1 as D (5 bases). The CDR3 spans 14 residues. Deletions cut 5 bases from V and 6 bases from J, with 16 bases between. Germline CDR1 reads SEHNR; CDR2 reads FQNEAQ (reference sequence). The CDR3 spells CASSPMRGNAEAFF. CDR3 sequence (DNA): TGTGCCAGCAGCCCCATGAGGGGCAACGCTGAAGCTTTCTTT.

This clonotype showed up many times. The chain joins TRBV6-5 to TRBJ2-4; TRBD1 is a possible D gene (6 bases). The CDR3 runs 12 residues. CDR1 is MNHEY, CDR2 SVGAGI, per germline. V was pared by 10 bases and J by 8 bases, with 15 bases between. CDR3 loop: CATGTAGDIQYF. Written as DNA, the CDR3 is TGTGCCACCGGGACGGCAGGGGACATTCAGTACTTC.

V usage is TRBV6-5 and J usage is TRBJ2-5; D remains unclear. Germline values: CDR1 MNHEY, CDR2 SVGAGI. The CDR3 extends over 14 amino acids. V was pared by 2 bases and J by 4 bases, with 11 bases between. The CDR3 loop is CASSYAALGETQYF. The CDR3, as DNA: TGTGCCAGCAGTTACGCAGCCCTCGGAGAGACCCAGTACTTC.

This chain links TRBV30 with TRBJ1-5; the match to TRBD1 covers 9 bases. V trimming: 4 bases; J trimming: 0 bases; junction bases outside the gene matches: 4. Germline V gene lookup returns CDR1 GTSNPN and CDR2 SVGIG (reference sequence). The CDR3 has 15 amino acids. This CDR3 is CAWTPGQGSNQPQHF. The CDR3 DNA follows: TGTGCCTGGACCCCGGGACAGGGTAGCAATCAGCCCCAGCATTTT.

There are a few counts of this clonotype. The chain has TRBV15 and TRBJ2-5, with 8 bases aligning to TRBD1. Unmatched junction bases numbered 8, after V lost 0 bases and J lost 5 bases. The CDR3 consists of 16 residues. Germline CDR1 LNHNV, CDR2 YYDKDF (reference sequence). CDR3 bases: TGTGCCACCAGCAGAGATCTCGCAGGGGGCTGGGAGACCCAGTACTTC. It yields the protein CATSRDLAGGWETQYF.

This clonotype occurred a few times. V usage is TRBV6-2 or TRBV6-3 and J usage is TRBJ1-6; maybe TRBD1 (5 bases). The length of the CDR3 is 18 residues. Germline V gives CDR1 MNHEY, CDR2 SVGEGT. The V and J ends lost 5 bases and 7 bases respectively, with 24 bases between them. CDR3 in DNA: TGTGCCAGCAGTCTGTTGGGCGGACCGGGACGAGGGAATTCACCCCTCCACTTT. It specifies CASSLLGGPGRGNSPLHF.

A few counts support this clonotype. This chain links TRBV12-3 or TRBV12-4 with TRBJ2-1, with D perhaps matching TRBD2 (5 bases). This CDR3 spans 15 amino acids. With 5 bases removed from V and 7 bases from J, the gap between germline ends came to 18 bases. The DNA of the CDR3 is TGTGCCAGCAGTGCACTAGTGCGGGCCAAAAATGAGCAGTTCTTC. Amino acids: CASSALVRAKNEQFF.

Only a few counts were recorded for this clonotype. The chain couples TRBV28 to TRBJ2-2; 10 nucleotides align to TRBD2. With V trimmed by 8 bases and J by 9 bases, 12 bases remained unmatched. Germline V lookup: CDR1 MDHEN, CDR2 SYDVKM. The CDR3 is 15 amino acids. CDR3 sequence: CASQEPGLASWELFF. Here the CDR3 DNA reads TGTGCCAGCCAAGAACCGGGACTAGCGTCTTGGGAGCTGTTTTTT.

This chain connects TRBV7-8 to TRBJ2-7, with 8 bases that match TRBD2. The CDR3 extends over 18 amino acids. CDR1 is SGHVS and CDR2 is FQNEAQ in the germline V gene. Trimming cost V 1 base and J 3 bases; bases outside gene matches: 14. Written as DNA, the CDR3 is TGTGCCAGCAGCTTAGTAGCGGGAACTAGAATGGGGTTCTACGAGCAGTACTTC. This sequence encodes CASSLVAGTRMGFYEQYF.

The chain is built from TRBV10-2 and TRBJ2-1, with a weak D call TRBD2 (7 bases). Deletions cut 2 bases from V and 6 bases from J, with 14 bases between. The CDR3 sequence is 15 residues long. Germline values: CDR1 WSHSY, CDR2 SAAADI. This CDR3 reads CASSEKRGGSNEQFF. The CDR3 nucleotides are TGCGCCAGCAGTGAGAAGAGGGGGGGCTCCAATGAGCAGTTCTTC.

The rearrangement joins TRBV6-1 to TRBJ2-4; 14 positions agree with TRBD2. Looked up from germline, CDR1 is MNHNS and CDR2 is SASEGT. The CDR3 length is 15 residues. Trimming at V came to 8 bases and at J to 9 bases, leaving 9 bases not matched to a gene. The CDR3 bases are TGTGCCAGCGAAGGGACTAGCGGGAGCGGAGGCATTCAGTACTTC. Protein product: CASEGTSGSGGIQYF.

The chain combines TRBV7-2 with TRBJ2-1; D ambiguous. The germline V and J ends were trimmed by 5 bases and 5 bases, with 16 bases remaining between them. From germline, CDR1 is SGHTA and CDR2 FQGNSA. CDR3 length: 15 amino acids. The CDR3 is CASSPFDTTDNEQFF. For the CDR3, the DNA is TGTGCCAGCAGCCCTTTCGATACTACGGACAATGAGCAGTTCTTC.